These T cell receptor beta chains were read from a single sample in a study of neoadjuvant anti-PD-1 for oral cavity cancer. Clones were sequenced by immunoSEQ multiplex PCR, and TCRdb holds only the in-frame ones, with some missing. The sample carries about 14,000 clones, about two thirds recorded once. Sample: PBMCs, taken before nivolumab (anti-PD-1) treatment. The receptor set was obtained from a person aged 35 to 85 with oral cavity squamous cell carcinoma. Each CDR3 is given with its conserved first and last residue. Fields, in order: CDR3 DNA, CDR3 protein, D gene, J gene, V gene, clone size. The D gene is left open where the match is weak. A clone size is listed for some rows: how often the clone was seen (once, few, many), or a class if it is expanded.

cdr3_nt: TGTGCCAGCAGCGTAGTTCCGAGGGACTCCTCCGAAAAACTGTTTTTT; cdr3_aa: CASSVVPRDSSEKLFF; d_call: -; j_call: TRBJ1-4; v_call: TRBV9; clone_size: once
cdr3_nt: TGTGCCAGCAGCGAGGTTGGAACTTATGGCTACACCTTC; cdr3_aa: CASSEVGTYGYTF; d_call: -; j_call: TRBJ1-2; v_call: TRBV2; clone_size: -
cdr3_nt: TGTGCCAGCAGGAAGGCGGGGGGAGGCGGGACCGGGGAGCTGTTTTTT; cdr3_aa: CASRKAGGGGTGELFF; d_call: TRBD2; j_call: TRBJ2-2; v_call: TRBV27; clone_size: once
cdr3_nt: TGTGCCAGCAGCGTCCGGGACAGGGGATACAATGAGCAGTTCTTC; cdr3_aa: CASSVRDRGYNEQFF; d_call: TRBD1; j_call: TRBJ2-1; v_call: TRBV9; clone_size: once
cdr3_nt: TGCAGTGCACAGGAAAACTATGGCTACACCTTC; cdr3_aa: CSAQENYGYTF; d_call: -; j_call: TRBJ1-2; v_call: TRBV20-1; clone_size: -
cdr3_nt: TGTGCCAGCAGCTCCCTCCCCCGGGGCGGGTACGAGCAGTACTTC; cdr3_aa: CASSSLPRGGYEQYF; d_call: -; j_call: TRBJ2-7; v_call: TRBV7-8; clone_size: once
cdr3_nt: TGTGCCAGCAGCGTACAGGACTACTACAATGAGCAGTTCTTC; cdr3_aa: CASSVQDYYNEQFF; d_call: -; j_call: TRBJ2-1; v_call: TRBV9; clone_size: -
cdr3_nt: TGTGCCAGCAGTGACCCGACAGCAACTAATGAAAAACTGTTTTTT; cdr3_aa: CASSDPTATNEKLFF; d_call: -; j_call: TRBJ1-4; v_call: TRBV25-1; clone_size: -
cdr3_nt: TGTGCCAGCAGTGACCGGCAAGGGTCGGTGGATCGAGAAAAACTGTTTTTT; cdr3_aa: CASSDRQGSVDREKLFF; d_call: -; j_call: TRBJ1-4; v_call: TRBV2; clone_size: -
cdr3_nt: TGCGCCAGCAGTTTGGAGGCATCTATGAACACTGAAGCTTTCTTT; cdr3_aa: CASSLEASMNTEAFF; d_call: -; j_call: TRBJ1-1; v_call: TRBV5-1; clone_size: -
cdr3_nt: TGTGCCAGCAGCCCCGGAAGGGGCTCCTACAATGAGCAGTTCTTC; cdr3_aa: CASSPGRGSYNEQFF; d_call: -; j_call: TRBJ2-1; v_call: TRBV9; clone_size: -
cdr3_nt: TGTGCCAGCAGCTTAGGTCCCCAGGCAACTAATGAAAAACTGTTTTTT; cdr3_aa: CASSLGPQATNEKLFF; d_call: -; j_call: TRBJ1-4; v_call: TRBV7-8; clone_size: -
cdr3_nt: TGTGCCAGCAGCTTGACCGGGACAGCCTATTCACCCCTCCACTTT; cdr3_aa: CASSLTGTAYSPLHF; d_call: TRBD1; j_call: TRBJ1-6; v_call: TRBV5-4; clone_size: few
cdr3_nt: TGTGCCAGCAGTCTATTCGGGTCAGGGGGACGGGGAGGAGGCTACACCTTC; cdr3_aa: CASSLFGSGGRGGGYTF; d_call: TRBD1; j_call: TRBJ1-2; v_call: TRBV5-5; clone_size: few
cdr3_nt: TGCGCCAGCAGCTCTGAGCCGGCTCTTTACAATGAGCAGTTCTTC; cdr3_aa: CASSSEPALYNEQFF; d_call: -; j_call: TRBJ2-1; v_call: TRBV5-1; clone_size: -
cdr3_nt: TGTGCCAGCAGCCCCCAGGGACAGGGGCGTTACAATGAGCAGTTCTTC; cdr3_aa: CASSPQGQGRYNEQFF; d_call: TRBD1; j_call: TRBJ2-1; v_call: TRBV7-3; clone_size: -
cdr3_nt: TGTGCCAGCAGCCCGACAGGGTTCGATTCACCCCTCCACTTT; cdr3_aa: CASSPTGFDSPLHF; d_call: TRBD1; j_call: TRBJ1-6; v_call: TRBV6-1; clone_size: -
cdr3_nt: TGTGCCAGCAGCTTGGTAGAGGCGTCTGAAGCTTTCTTT; cdr3_aa: CASSLVEASEAFF; d_call: -; j_call: TRBJ1-1; v_call: TRBV5-6; clone_size: -
cdr3_nt: TGTGCCTTATCTCCAGGGGGCATCTACGAGCAGTACTTC; cdr3_aa: CALSPGGIYEQYF; d_call: TRBD1; j_call: TRBJ2-7; v_call: TRBV30; clone_size: -
cdr3_nt: TGTGCCAGTAGTGACAGGGTTCGCACGAACACTGAAGCTTTCTTT; cdr3_aa: CASSDRVRTNTEAFF; d_call: TRBD1; j_call: TRBJ1-1; v_call: TRBV19; clone_size: -
cdr3_nt: TGTGCCAGCAGCTCCGAGTATCAGCCCCAGCATTTT; cdr3_aa: CASSSEYQPQHF; d_call: -; j_call: TRBJ1-5; v_call: TRBV7-9; clone_size: -
cdr3_nt: TGTGCCACCAGCAGACGACAGGGGGCCTCTAATGGCTACACCTTC; cdr3_aa: CATSRRQGASNGYTF; d_call: TRBD1; j_call: TRBJ1-2; v_call: TRBV15; clone_size: -
cdr3_nt: TGTGCCAGCAGCTACGAGCAGTACTTC; cdr3_aa: CASSYEQYF; d_call: -; j_call: TRBJ2-7; v_call: TRBV11-3; clone_size: -
cdr3_nt: TGTGCCAGTAGTACACCAGACAGGGTTCGCAATCAGCCCCAGCATTTT; cdr3_aa: CASSTPDRVRNQPQHF; d_call: TRBD1; j_call: TRBJ1-5; v_call: TRBV19; clone_size: -
cdr3_nt: TGTGCCAGCAGCCAGCAGGGTGCCTATGGCTACACCTTC; cdr3_aa: CASSQQGAYGYTF; d_call: -; j_call: TRBJ1-2; v_call: TRBV5-8; clone_size: -
cdr3_nt: TGTGCCAGCAGTGCCAGGGGGCGCTTGGTCACTGAAGCTTTCTTT; cdr3_aa: CASSARGRLVTEAFF; d_call: TRBD1; j_call: TRBJ1-1; v_call: TRBV2; clone_size: -
cdr3_nt: TGTGCCAGTAGTATAGAGGGACGTAGAGGAGAGACCCAGTACTTC; cdr3_aa: CASSIEGRRGETQYF; d_call: -; j_call: TRBJ2-5; v_call: TRBV19; clone_size: -
cdr3_nt: TGCAGCGTCGCCTGGGACAGGGGAATTTCTGGGGCCAACGTCCTGACTTTC; cdr3_aa: CSVAWDRGISGANVLTF; d_call: TRBD1; j_call: TRBJ2-6; v_call: TRBV29-1; clone_size: -
cdr3_nt: TGCGCCAGCAGCTTGGCCTCTAGCGGGACTCAGAGCTCCTACGAGCAGTACTTC; cdr3_aa: CASSLASSGTQSSYEQYF; d_call: TRBD2; j_call: TRBJ2-7; v_call: TRBV5-1; clone_size: -
cdr3_nt: TGTGCCAGCAGCTTAGGAGGGACTTTTTCTACCCTAGTGGACGAGCAGTACTTC; cdr3_aa: CASSLGGTFSTLVDEQYF; d_call: -; j_call: TRBJ2-7; v_call: TRBV7-6; clone_size: -
cdr3_nt: TGTGCCAGCAGAGCTAGCGGGATAGTGAATGAGCAGTTCTTC; cdr3_aa: CASRASGIVNEQFF; d_call: TRBD2; j_call: TRBJ2-1; v_call: TRBV28; clone_size: -
cdr3_nt: TGTGCCAGCAGTTGGGGAGAAGAGACCCAGTACTTC; cdr3_aa: CASSWGEETQYF; d_call: -; j_call: TRBJ2-5; v_call: TRBV28; clone_size: once
cdr3_nt: TGTGCCAGCAGTGAAGGTACTGTGCGCGGGGAGCTGTTTTTT; cdr3_aa: CASSEGTVRGELFF; d_call: -; j_call: TRBJ2-2; v_call: TRBV6-1; clone_size: -
cdr3_nt: TGCAGCGTTCGGGACAGGGGGTGGGACAATGAGCAGTTCTTC; cdr3_aa: CSVRDRGWDNEQFF; d_call: TRBD1; j_call: TRBJ2-1; v_call: TRBV29-1; clone_size: -
cdr3_nt: TGTGCCAGCAGCGTGCACCAACAGGGTGAAGCTTTCTTT; cdr3_aa: CASSVHQQGEAFF; d_call: -; j_call: TRBJ1-1; v_call: TRBV7-9; clone_size: -
cdr3_nt: TGTGCCACCCAAAGGGGAAGGACTAACTATGGCTACACCTTC; cdr3_aa: CATQRGRTNYGYTF; d_call: -; j_call: TRBJ1-2; v_call: TRBV28; clone_size: -
cdr3_nt: TGTGCCAGCAGCACCATCCTAGCGGGAGGGCCCGTACAAGAGACCCAGTACTTC; cdr3_aa: CASSTILAGGPVQETQYF; d_call: TRBD2; j_call: TRBJ2-5; v_call: TRBV7-3; clone_size: -
cdr3_nt: TGTGCCAGTAGTGGGACAGGGGGACGCAGAGAGCAGTTCTTC; cdr3_aa: CASSGTGGRREQFF; d_call: TRBD1; j_call: TRBJ2-1; v_call: TRBV19; clone_size: once
cdr3_nt: TGTGCCAGCAGCTCAGAGCCCCTCTGGAACACTGAAGCTTTCTTT; cdr3_aa: CASSSEPLWNTEAFF; d_call: -; j_call: TRBJ1-1; v_call: TRBV7-8; clone_size: few